Sequencing of this TCR beta chain was carried out in a study of control samples from healthy donors and cancer patients (dated by TCRdb to about 2020). To prepare the library, the immunoSEQ multiplex PCR assay was applied. This immuneACCESS table, as held by TCRdb, lists in-frame sequences with V and J called but not all clones. Of the missing ones, under half trace to an unresolved V gene in checked studies; the others have no known cause. This sample holds under 150,000 clones; more than 85% were observed only once. The ten largest clones capture 1.7% of the sample. The V and J ends are trimmed by 6 bases and 0 bases, leaving 11 bases between them. As encoded in the germline V gene, CDR1 is MGHDK while CDR2 is SYGVNS. The CDR3 covers 15 residues, taking in both the cysteine and the phenylalanine. Solely the CDR3 DNA is kept, with 45 bases framed from the first base. Details on this clone: What this receptor recognizes is not known. Within one base of it there is no much larger clone, and no base qualities were kept.

This TCR derives from a man in his fifties or sixties with head and neck cancer. The V gene is TRBV25-1 and the J gene is TRBJ2-2; the D region possibly corresponds to TRBD2 (6 bases align). The material sequenced was PBMCs. The CDR3 protein: CASSGGASNTGELFF. Read as DNA, the sequence is TGTGCCAGCAGCGGAGGGGCCTCGAACACCGGGGAGCTGTTTTTT. With the portions outside the CDR3 filled from the reference TRBV25-1 and TRBJ2-2 genes, the complete variable region becomes EADIYQTPRYLVIGTGKKITLECSQTMGHDKMYWYQQDPGMELHLIHYSYGVNSTEKGDLSSESTVSRIRTEHFPLTLESARPSHTSQYLCASSGGASNTGELFFGEGSRLTVL.